Listed below are T cell receptor beta chains from one sample, sequenced in a study of T cell repertoires in cytomegalovirus infection. TCRdb re-derived calls from the reads in MiXCR, one entry per CDR3 protein. The data show roughly 180,000 distinct CDR3 sequences, roughly 17% seen once. The sample comprised CD8+ T cells from PBMCs. The origin of the receptors is a human donor in good health (CMV status not recorded). Some clones in this sample may be carry-over from other donors' samples. Each CDR3 is given with its conserved first and last residue. D genes are given only for firm matches. Some rows mark clone size as missing; the rest say once, few, many or name a class of expanded clone.

j_call	d_call	v_call	clone_size	cdr3_aa	cdr3_nt
TRBJ1-1	.	TRBV29-1	few	CSVDFDRRLGNTEAFF	TGCAGCGTTGATTTCGACAGGAGGCTCGGGAACACTGAAGCTTTCTTT
TRBJ2-3	TRBD2	TRBV28	.	CASSFSGGAATDTQYF	TGTGCCAGCAGTTTTTCGGGGGGGGCGGCCACAGATACGCAGTATTTT
TRBJ1-2	.	TRBV12-3/TRBV12-4	.	CASTSSIWLLRYTF	TGTGCCAGCACTTCGTCCATATGGCTCCTACGCTACACCTTC
TRBJ2-1	.	TRBV6-5	.	CASSYASTGEDNEQFF	TGTGCCAGCAGTTACGCCTCAACAGGGGAGGACAATGAGCAGTTCTTC
TRBJ2-1	TRBD1	TRBV7-6	few	CASSLVGTGIHEQFF	TGTGCCAGCAGCTTAGTGGGGACAGGGATCCATGAGCAGTTCTTC
TRBJ2-7	.	TRBV7-2	.	CASSLQVHEQYF	TGTGCCAGCAGCTTACAGGTCCACGAGCAGTACTTC
TRBJ2-2	.	TRBV7-9	few	CASSSTGPNTGELFF	TGTGCCAGCAGCTCTACCGGGCCAAACACCGGGGAGCTGTTTTTT
TRBJ1-1	.	TRBV7-6	few	CASSPPKVNTEAFF	TGTGCCAGCAGCCCCCCCAAAGTGAACACTGAAGCTTTCTTT
TRBJ2-1	.	TRBV7-9	few	CASSGPNQGEQFF	TGTGCCAGCAGCGGCCCAAACCAGGGTGAGCAGTTCTTC
TRBJ2-7	TRBD2	TRBV12-3/TRBV12-4	many	CASSSGGPYEQYF	TGTGCCAGCAGTTCGGGGGGTCCCTACGAGCAGTACTTC
TRBJ2-1	.	TRBV11-2	few	CASSLEIGDTSGEQFF	TGTGCTAGCAGCTTAGAGATAGGGGACACCTCCGGTGAGCAGTTCTTC
TRBJ1-2	.	TRBV20-1	.	CSAYLANYGYTF	TGCAGTGCTTACTTAGCTAACTATGGCTACACCTTC
TRBJ2-4	.	TRBV6-2/TRBV6-3	few	CASDSQGAAKNIQYF	TGTGCCAGCGATTCCCAGGGAGCCGCCAAAAACATTCAGTACTTC
TRBJ2-1	TRBD2	TRBV7-8	many	CASSLFGTAGGVYNEQFF	TGTGCCAGCAGCCTCTTCGGTACAGCGGGGGGGGTGTACAATGAGCAGTTCTTC
TRBJ2-5	TRBD1	TRBV6-2/TRBV6-3	.	CASTLGTGSKSETQYF	TGTGCCAGCACCCTCGGGACAGGTTCCAAGTCGGAGACCCAGTACTTC
TRBJ2-7	.	TRBV9	few	CASSHRPEESHEQYF	TGTGCCAGCAGCCACCGACCGGAGGAATCCCACGAGCAGTACTTC
TRBJ1-2	TRBD1	TRBV7-2	many	CASSSGQGGSNYGYTF	TGTGCCAGCAGTTCCGGACAGGGAGGAAGTAACTATGGCTACACCTTC
TRBJ1-5	TRBD1	TRBV28	few	CASSLRGQRNQPQHF	TGTGCCAGCAGTTTAAGGGGACAGCGAAATCAGCCCCAGCATTTT
TRBJ2-5	TRBD1	TRBV4-2	few	CASSPDRDGQETQYF	TGTGCCAGCAGCCCGGACAGGGACGGCCAAGAGACCCAGTACTTC
TRBJ1-2	.	TRBV14	.	CASSQDFTGKHYGYTF	TGTGCCAGCAGCCAAGATTTTACAGGGAAGCACTATGGCTACACCTTC
TRBJ2-3	.	TRBV7-2	.	CASSLPRGTDTQYF	TGTGCCAGCAGCTTACCACGAGGGACAGATACGCAGTATTTT
TRBJ2-7	.	TRBV7-8	few	CASSLATGPYEQYF	TGTGCCAGCAGCTTAGCAACAGGACCATACGAGCAGTACTTC
TRBJ2-7	.	TRBV7-9	few	CASSLDMREYEQYF	TGTGCCAGCAGCTTAGATATGAGGGAATACGAGCAGTACTTC
TRBJ2-7	.	TRBV12-3/TRBV12-4	few	CASSWQVQNYEQYF	TGTGCCAGCAGTTGGCAGGTGCAAAATTACGAGCAGTACTTC
TRBJ1-1	.	TRBV7-8	.	CASSKSSFDGNTEAFF	TGTGCCAGCAGCAAATCGTCCTTTGACGGGAACACTGAAGCTTTCTTT
TRBJ1-1	.	TRBV7-9	.	CASRLENTEAFF	TGTGCCAGCCGCTTGGAGAACACTGAAGCTTTCTTT
TRBJ1-5	.	TRBV7-2	.	CASSLVGEYSNQPQHF	TGTGCCAGCAGCTTAGTCGGCGAATATAGCAATCAGCCCCAGCATTTT
TRBJ2-2	.	TRBV20-1	.	CSARLAGAGAGELFF	TGCAGTGCCCGTCTGGCAGGGGCGGGCGCCGGGGAGCTGTTTTTT
TRBJ1-5	TRBD1	TRBV28	few	CANQGAGSNQPQHF	TGTGCCAACCAGGGGGCCGGGAGCAATCAGCCCCAGCATTTT
TRBJ2-2	.	TRBV6-5	.	CASSYPDRTSNTGELFF	TGTGCCAGCAGTTACCCAGACAGGACCTCGAACACCGGGGAGCTGTTTTTT
TRBJ2-2	.	TRBV7-9	.	CASSLRQLFPGELFF	TGTGCCAGCAGCTTAAGACAGCTATTCCCCGGGGAGCTGTTTTTT
TRBJ2-1	.	TRBV7-2	few	CASSLDSGTVDEQFF	TGTGCCAGCAGCTTAGACTCCGGGACTGTCGATGAGCAGTTCTTC
TRBJ2-7	.	TRBV28	many	CASSNYEQYF	TGTGCCAGCAGCAACTACGAGCAGTACTTC